The present TCR beta chain was sequenced within a study of T cell responses to AZD1222 COVID-19 vaccine. Overall study findings and caveats: Most donors were white British and more were female, and clonal diversity was possibly underestimated. Spike-specific TCR breadth and depth were elevated following two AZD1222 doses. Baseline seropositivity occurred in only a handful of AZD1222 recipients.

V dropped 6 bases and J dropped 8 bases, with 19 bases sitting between them. The CDR3 is made up of 13 amino acids. Germline CDR1 is SQVTM and CDR2 is ANQGSEA. Produced via immunoSEQ multiplex PCR; TCRdb's table is partial and in-frame only. The profile covers tens of thousands of clones, with 87% appearing a single time and roughly 17% taken by the ten largest. Notes on this clone: The antigen is not known.

V usage is TRBV29-1 and J usage is TRBJ1-2, with a weak D call TRBD1 (5 bases). This receptor was obtained from an adult in good health. The sequencing used peripheral blood, collected on day 0 of AZD1222 vaccination. The CDR3 here is CSVAGLGEGGYTF. The CDR3, as DNA: TGCAGCGTCGCGGGACTCGGGGAGGGCGGCTACACCTTC.